These 13 T cell receptor beta chains were all obtained from the same sample, sequenced in a study of type 1 regulatory T cells. Each CDR3 protein gets one entry after TCRdb re-called the reads with MiXCR. The sample carries around 64,000 distinct CDR3 sequences, about 20% recorded once. These receptors lack a known antigen. The study's findings and limits: Compared with non-Tr1 cells, Tr1 cells showed a narrower TCR repertoire.

The sample comprised cultured type 1 regulatory T (Tr1) cells, either the whole culture or a sorted fraction (not recorded which). All receptors derive from a human donor in good health.

This clonotype was picked up a small number of times. Its ends do not fully match the called genes, so a read error is possible. The chain carries TRBV20-1 and TRBJ1-3, with 7 bases identical to TRBD1. The V gene's germline CDR1 is DFQATT and CDR2 SNEGSKA (reference sequence). This CDR3 has 13 amino acids. In nucleotides, the CDR3 is TGCAGTGCCCTGACAGGGAGTGGAGACACCATATATTTT. Residues: CSALTGSGDTIYF.

Many counts were recorded for this clonotype. The chain joins TRBV12-3 or TRBV12-4 to TRBJ2-4; D not certain. This CDR3 has 12 residues. Trimming took off 5 bases at V and 7 bases at J, with 9 bases between the two ends. CDR3 in DNA: TGTGCCAGCAGTCTCCTTGGTAACATTCAGTACTTC. Amino acids: CASSLLGNIQYF.

This clonotype was found a few times. One end of the junction does not line up with germline, which may come from a read error. This sequence joins TRBV11-3 and TRBJ2-2; D gene uncertain. This CDR3 spans 16 amino acids. Germline CDR1 is SGHNT and CDR2 is YENEEA. The CDR3 region is CANSFGAIGNTGELFF. CDR3 bases: TGTGCCAACAGCTTCGGAGCTATTGGCAACACCGGGGAGCTGTTTTTT.

In this sample, this clonotype turned up a few times. J is TRBJ2-7 and V is TRBV5-1; tentative D call: TRBD2 (5 bases). Germline CDR1 SGHRS, CDR2 YFSETQ. V lost 5 bases to trimming and J lost 9 bases, with 18 bases between them. The CDR3 has 13 residues. The CDR3 loop is CASSSPGREGQYF. The CDR3 nucleotides read TGCGCCAGCAGTTCCCCGGGCCGAGAGGGGCAGTACTTC.

The V call is TRBV20-1, the J call TRBJ2-3, with D unresolved. V shed 2 bases and J shed 6 bases, with 15 bases lying between them. CDR1 is DFQATT and CDR2 is SNEGSKA in the germline V gene (reference sequence). There are 14 residues in the CDR3. The CDR3 here is CSARRSRIADTQYF. DNA for the CDR3: TGCAGTGCTAGAAGGTCAAGGATTGCCGATACGCAGTATTTT.

The sample holds many counts of this clonotype. The chain carries TRBV5-1 and TRBJ2-1; 13 bases match TRBD2. The V gene end was trimmed by 6 bases and the J gene end by 10 bases; junction bases not matched to a gene: 4. The CDR3 loop spans 13 amino acids. Per the germline V gene, CDR1 is SGHRS and CDR2 is YFSETQ. CDR3 nucleotide sequence: TGCGCCAGCACAGGGACTAGCGGGAAAGAGCAGTTCTTC. It codes for CASTGTSGKEQFF. Combining the CDR3 with reference TRBV5-1 and TRBJ2-1 gives the whole variable domain KAGVTQTPRYLIKTRGQQVTLSCSPISGHRSVSWYQQTPGQGLQFLFEYFSETQRNKGNFPGRFSGRQFSNSRSEMNVSTLELGDSALYLCASTGTSGKEQFFGPGTRLTVL.

The rearrangement links TRBV15 to TRBJ2-7, with a tentative D call TRBD1 (5 bases). With 0 bases removed from V and 4 bases from J, the gap between germline ends came to 10 bases. The CDR3 is made up of 14 amino acids. From germline, CDR1 is LNHNV and CDR2 YYDKDF (reference sequence). The CDR3 sequence: CATSRDAGPYEQYF. The CDR3, as DNA: TGTGCCACCAGCAGAGACGCAGGGCCGTACGAGCAGTACTTC.

In its sample, this clonotype was seen a few times. The rearrangement links TRBV10-3 to TRBJ1-5; D gene uncertain. V shed 0 bases and J shed 3 bases, with 9 bases lying between them. Germline CDR1 reads ENHRY; CDR2 reads SYGVKD. The CDR3 totals 15 residues. The CDR3 is CAISESGFTNQPQHF. The CDR3 DNA reads as TGTGCCATCAGTGAGTCAGGGTTTACCAATCAGCCCCAGCATTTT.

Only a few counts were recorded for this clonotype. The rearrangement links TRBV5-1 to TRBJ1-5; D may be TRBD1 (5 bases). Looked up from germline, CDR1 is SGHRS and CDR2 is YFSETQ. The CDR3 is made up of 15 amino acids. Trimming stripped 0 bases from V and 1 base from J, with 8 bases between. CDR3 region: CASSLEGRSNQPQHF. In nucleotides, the CDR3 is TGCGCCAGCAGCTTGGAGGGGAGGAGCAATCAGCCCCAGCATTTT.

The J gene is TRBJ2-1, the V gene TRBV2, with 15 positions matching TRBD2. Trimming took 5 bases from V and 7 from J; bases not matched to a gene: 3. The CDR3 has 15 residues. The V gene's germline CDR1 is SNHLY and CDR2 FYNNEI. The CDR3, as DNA: TGTGCCAGCAGTTATGGACTAGCGGGAGGGAATGAGCAGTTCTTC. This sequence encodes CASSYGLAGGNEQFF. Full variable domain (remainder filled in from reference TRBV2 and TRBJ2-1): EPEVTQTPSHQVTQMGQEVILRCVPISNHLYFYWYRQILGQKVEFLVSFYNNEISEKSEIFDDQFSVERPDGSNFTLKIRSTKLEDSAMYFCASSYGLAGGNEQFFGPGTRLTVL.

This clonotype was counted only a few times. The chain combines TRBV20-1 with TRBJ2-3; 8 bases match TRBD2. The CDR3 runs 14 residues. Germline CDR1 DFQATT, CDR2 SNEGSKA (reference sequence). Germline trimming cut 2 bases from V and 5 bases from J; bases unmatched to any gene: 6. CDR3 DNA sequence: TGCAGTGCTAGAAGACTGACTAGCGAAGATACGCAGTATTTT. It codes for CSARRLTSEDTQYF.

The chain combines TRBV24-1 with TRBJ2-1; 13 positions agree with TRBD2. The germline CDR1 and CDR2 sequences are KGHDR and SFDVKD. The CDR3 consists of 16 residues. V dropped 3 bases and J dropped 9; count of bases not matched to a gene: 7. This chain's CDR3 is CATSDPGTSGNGEQFF. The CDR3 nucleotides are TGTGCCACCAGTGATCCAGGGACTAGCGGGAACGGTGAGCAGTTCTTC.

This clonotype was counted at least ten times. The rearrangement joins TRBV7-3 to TRBJ2-1, with a weak D call TRBD2 (6 bases). Germline CDR1 SGHTA, CDR2 FQGTGA. The CDR3 contains 15 residues. V lost 0 bases and J lost 5, with 11 bases in between. CDR3: CASSLTAGINNEQFF. The DNA for the CDR3 is TGTGCCAGCAGCTTAACGGCGGGAATTAACAATGAGCAGTTCTTC.